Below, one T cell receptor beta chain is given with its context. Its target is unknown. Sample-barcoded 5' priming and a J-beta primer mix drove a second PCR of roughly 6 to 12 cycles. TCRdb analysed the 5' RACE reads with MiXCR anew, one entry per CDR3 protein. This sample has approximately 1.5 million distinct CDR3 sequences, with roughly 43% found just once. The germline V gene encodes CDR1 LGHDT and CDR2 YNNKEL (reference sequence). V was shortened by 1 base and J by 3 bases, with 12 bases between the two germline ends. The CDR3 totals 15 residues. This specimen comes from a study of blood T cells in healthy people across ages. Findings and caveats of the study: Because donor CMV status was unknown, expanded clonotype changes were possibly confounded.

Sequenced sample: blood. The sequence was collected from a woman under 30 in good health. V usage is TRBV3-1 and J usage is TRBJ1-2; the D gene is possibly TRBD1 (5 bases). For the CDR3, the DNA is TGTGCCAGCAGCCAAGGGGGACGGTACCACTATGGCTACACCTTC. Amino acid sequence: CASSQGGRYHYGYTF.